This T cell receptor beta chain was documented in a study of blood T cell repertoires in COVID-19. Across the study: Samples representing acute and convalescent COVID-19 were sourced from the United States, Italy and Spain. PBMCs, B-cell-depleted T cells, or T cells were the source of the cDNA or gDNA that made up the material.

Trimming removed 5 bases from V and 0 bases from J, with 10 bases in between. Germline-derived CDR1 and CDR2 are LNHDA and SQIVND (reference sequence). CDR3 size: 14 residues. In the original workflow: Estimation of nucleated cell counts was performed using reference gene primer amplification. Sequencing used immunoSEQ multiplex PCR; TCRdb keeps in-frame clones, though not all of them. From that table come the V and J calls and clone size; the DNA was used to work out D and trimming. The table shows hundreds of thousands of clones, with around 89% occurring only once. The origin of this receptor is a woman in her thirties who had recovered from COVID-19. Sequences were obtained from peripheral blood. V usage is TRBV19 and J usage is TRBJ1-1, with a weak D call TRBD1 (5 bases). The CDR3 sequence: CASSGRQLNTEAFF. The CDR3 DNA is TGTGCCAGTAGTGGTCGACAGTTGAACACTGAAGCTTTCTTT. The variable domain in full, with the rest retrieved from reference TRBV19 and TRBJ1-1, is DGGITQSPKYLFRKEGQNVTLSCEQNLNHDAMYWYRQDPGQGLRLIYYSQIVNDFQKGDIAEGYSVSREKKESFPLTVTSAQKNPTAFYLCASSGRQLNTEAFFGQGTRLTVV.